Listed here are 7 T cell receptor beta chains from one sample, sequenced in a study of blood T cell repertoires in COVID-19. Data came from immunoSEQ multiplex PCR; TCRdb stores just in-frame clones and leaves some out. The sample yields fewer than 250,000 clones, 86% seen once. Sequencing input: peripheral blood. The receptor set was obtained from a woman aged 80 or over with COVID-19, enrolled during active disease.

This chain connects TRBV6-5 to TRBJ1-2, with TRBD1 matching 10 bases. Germline assignment: CDR1 MNHEY and CDR2 SVGAGI. The CDR3 totals 15 residues. Losses at the gene ends were 2 bases for V and 4 bases for J; bases not matched to a gene: 4. The CDR3 DNA reads TGTGCCAGCAGTTACGCTGGACAGGGGGGCTATGGCTACACCTTC. Residues: CASSYAGQGGYGYTF.

The rearrangement links TRBV3-1 (or the pseudogene TRBV3-2) to TRBJ2-3; 7 nucleotides match TRBD1. The germline CDR1 and CDR2 sequences are LGHDT and YNNKEL (reference sequence). After removal of 3 bases from V and 2 bases from J, the junction contained 5 bases not matched to a gene. CDR3 length: 15 residues. CDR3 coding DNA: TGTGCCAGCAGCCACTGGGACAGAGACACAGATACGCAGTATTTT. The encoded protein is CASSHWDRDTDTQYF.

The chain links TRBV6-1 to TRBJ1-5; TRBD1 matches 9 bases. The length of the CDR3 is 20 residues. The J segment lost 0 bases and the V segment lost 4 bases, leaving 16 bases of the junction unmatched. Germline values: CDR1 MNHNS, CDR2 SASEGT. The CDR3 nucleotides are TGTGCCAGCAGTGGTGAAAGTGGACAGGGGTATTCTTATAGCAATCAGCCCCAGCATTTT. As protein: CASSGESGQGYSYSNQPQHF.

The chain combines TRBV7-2 with TRBJ1-2; TRBD1 agrees at 7 bases. CDR1 SGHTA and CDR2 FQGNSA come from the germline V gene. The CDR3 covers 14 residues. V shed 3 bases and J 4 bases; nucleotides not matched to a gene: 5. This CDR3 reads CASSFTGESYGYTF. CDR3 in DNA: TGTGCCAGCAGCTTCACAGGGGAGAGCTATGGCTACACCTTC.

V is TRBV6-1 and J is TRBJ2-7; 8 positions agree with TRBD1. This CDR3 spans 14 amino acids. J lost 1 base, V lost 2 bases, and 1 base had no gene match. Germline lookup yields CDR1 MNHNS and CDR2 SASEGT. The CDR3 loop reads CASSEQGASYEQYV. Written as DNA, the CDR3 is TGTGCCAGCAGTGAACAGGGGGCATCCTACGAGCAGTACGTC.

V usage is TRBV4-3 and J usage is TRBJ2-7; D possibly corresponds to TRBD2 (7 bases). In germline, CDR1 is LGHNA, CDR2 YSLEER. The CDR3 loop spans 13 amino acids. V gave up 3 bases and J gave up 6 bases, with 12 bases separating them. The CDR3 DNA reads TGCGCCAGCAGCCAGACGGGGGGCCTCGAGCAGTACTTC. Its protein product is CASSQTGGLEQYF.

The CDR3 protein is CASSSTSGGTRTGELFF. Written as DNA, the CDR3 is TGTGCCAGCAGCTCAACTAGCGGGGGGACTAGAACCGGGGAGCTGTTTTTT. The rearrangement joins TRBV7-8 to TRBJ2-2, with 12 bases identical to TRBD2. The CDR3 has 17 amino acids. V lost 4 bases and J lost 5; bases outside the gene matches: 8. Germline V lookup: CDR1 SGHVS, CDR2 FQNEAQ.